This T cell receptor (beta chain) was sequenced for a study of T cell responses to AZD1222 COVID-19 vaccine. Study results and caveats: Repertoires were obtained only post-peak T cell response. Nearly half of spike-specific TCRs reportedly go after variant regions that carry no mutations. Elevations in Spike-specific TCR breadth and depth followed administration of two AZD1222 doses. Females outnumbered males among donors, who were mostly white British; clonal diversity was possibly underestimated.

Sequencing was performed with immunoSEQ multiplex PCR; in TCRdb, only in-frame clones are kept and a portion is missing. The profile shows about 160,000 clones, about 92% of them singletons. A word on this clone: No antigen is known for it.

The sequence was obtained from an adult who received the AZD1222 COVID-19 vaccine. The material was peripheral blood, obtained 28 days after the second AZD1222 dose.

The CDR3, as DNA: TGCAGCGTCCAGGGGGGGGACAGGGACACAGATACGCAGTATTTT. Its protein is CSVQGGDRDTDTQYF. V usage is TRBV29-1 and J usage is TRBJ2-3; 9 bases are shared with TRBD1. The length of the CDR3 is 15 residues. The germline V gene encodes CDR1 SQVTM and CDR2 ANQGSEA. V dropped 6 bases and J dropped 2; count of bases not matched to a gene: 9.